A selection of T cell receptor beta chains follows, all from one sample in a study of T-cell memory formation after mild COVID-19. TCRdb called the 5' RACE reads again in MiXCR, with one record for every CDR3 protein. The table records 250,000 to 400,000 distinct CDR3 sequences, approximately 15% of them present only once. What was sequenced was PBMCs or a T cell subset sorted from them (not recorded which). The receptors come from a man between 18 and 29 years old who had mild COVID-19 (a few samples of this study predate the infection). Cell type and time point are not known. Both conserved end residues are part of each CDR3. D genes are given only for firm matches. Rows give clone size only sometimes, using once, few, many, or a class for an expanded clone.

cdr3_nt	cdr3_aa	d_call	cdr3_length	v_call	j_call	clone_size
TGTGCCAGCAGCCCAGGGGACAGGGGGAATGAAAAACTGTTTTTT	CASSPGDRGNEKLFF	TRBD1	15	TRBV3-1	TRBJ1-4	-
TGTGCCAGCGGCGAGGGGACGTCCCAGTACTTC	CASGEGTSQYF	-	11	TRBV5-4	TRBJ2-4	once
TGTGCCAGCAGTTACTCGAACGCCGGGGGCAATGAGCAGTTCTTC	CASSYSNAGGNEQFF	-	15	TRBV6-5	TRBJ2-1	-
TGTGCCAGCAGTTCGCCCAACTACGAGCAGTACTTC	CASSSPNYEQYF	-	12	TRBV6-5	TRBJ2-7	few
TGCGCCAGCATGGCAGGCCTATCCTCCTACAATGAGCAGTTCTTC	CASMAGLSSYNEQFF	-	15	TRBV5-1	TRBJ2-1	few
TGTGCCAGCTCCGATACAGGGCGCGGGAATGAGCAGTTCTTC	CASSDTGRGNEQFF	-	14	TRBV18	TRBJ2-1	-
TGTGCCAGCGGCCCTGGAGGAGGGCTGTTTTTT	CASGPGGGLFF	-	11	TRBV4-2	TRBJ2-2	-
TGTGCCAGCAGCCCGTCAGCGAACCCGCAGTATTTT	CASSPSANPQYF	-	12	TRBV13	TRBJ2-3	few
TGTGCCAGCAGCTTGCGGGGGGGGCCAGATACGCAGTATTTT	CASSLRGGPDTQYF	TRBD2	14	TRBV7-2	TRBJ2-3	many
TGCGCCAGCAGCCTACTAGAGGTAACAGATACGCAGTATTTT	CASSLLEVTDTQYF	-	14	TRBV5-1	TRBJ2-3	many
TGTGCCAGCAGCTTAGTTCTGCGGGGGGGCTCCTACAATGAGCAGTTCTTC	CASSLVLRGGSYNEQFF	TRBD2	17	TRBV7-8	TRBJ2-1	-
TGCGCCAGCAGCCGGGCAGGATCCGGAACAGATACGCAGTATTTT	CASSRAGSGTDTQYF	-	15	TRBV4-3	TRBJ2-3	few
TGCAGCCCAGACAGGGGTGGGGGAGCTTTCTTT	CSPDRGGGAFF	TRBD1	11	TRBV29-1	TRBJ1-1	few
TGTGCCAGCAGTTTACAGGGGGCGGTCGGTTCACCCCTCCACTTT	CASSLQGAVGSPLHF	TRBD1	15	TRBV12-3/TRBV12-4	TRBJ1-6	-
TGTGCCAGCAGTAGTCACGCCGGACTTACCTCTTCCTACGAGCAGTACTTC	CASSSHAGLTSSYEQYF	-	17	TRBV6-6	TRBJ2-7	-
TGTGCCAGCAGCCAAGATAACGAACTGAGGGGTCAGCCCCAGCATTTT	CASSQDNELRGQPQHF	-	16	TRBV3-2	TRBJ1-5	-
TGTGCCAGCAGCCGCGGCAGGGAGCACAATGAGCAGTTCTTC	CASSRGREHNEQFF	-	14	TRBV7-2	TRBJ2-1	-
TGCAGTGCTAGCGGGAACCGGGAGACCCAGTACTTC	CSASGNRETQYF	-	12	TRBV20-1	TRBJ2-5	few
TGTGCCAGCAGCTTACGGTTGGGGGGAACCGGGGAGCTGTTTTTT	CASSLRLGGTGELFF	-	15	TRBV7-7	TRBJ2-2	many
TGTGCCAGCAGCTTAGAAGCTACAGGACCCGGGGAGCTGTTTTTT	CASSLEATGPGELFF	-	15	TRBV7-3	TRBJ2-2	-
TGTGCCAGCGGATCGTTGCAGCCCCAGCATTTT	CASGSLQPQHF	-	11	TRBV6-2/TRBV6-3	TRBJ1-5	few
TGTGCCTGGGGGACAGTGAACAATCAGCCCCAGCATTTT	CAWGTVNNQPQHF	TRBD1	13	TRBV30	TRBJ1-5	-
TGCAGCGACGAGGGTTACTATGGCTACACCTTC	CSDEGYYGYTF	-	11	TRBV29-1	TRBJ1-2	-
TGCAGTGCCCAGACAGGGAAAGAGACCCAGTACTTC	CSAQTGKETQYF	TRBD1	12	TRBV20-1	TRBJ2-5	few
TGCAGCGTTGAAGAGGGTTACACTGAAGCTTTCTTT	CSVEEGYTEAFF	-	12	TRBV29-1	TRBJ1-1	-
TGTGCCAGCAGCGATGGCCTAGGGAATGAGCAGTTCTTC	CASSDGLGNEQFF	-	13	TRBV11-2	TRBJ2-1	few
TGCGCCAGCAGCTTCGGGGCGGAAACAGATACGCAGTATTTT	CASSFGAETDTQYF	-	14	TRBV5-1	TRBJ2-3	-
TGTGCCAGCGCCAGTGGCGAGGGGAGAACTGAAGCTTTCTTT	CASASGEGRTEAFF	-	14	TRBV9	TRBJ1-1	few
TGTGCCAGCTCACCACGGGCTAGCGTCGGGCGGCCGGCAGATACGCAGTATTTT	CASSPRASVGRPADTQYF	-	18	TRBV18	TRBJ2-3	few
TGTGCCAGCAGTTCGCAGGGACTAGAAGCAGATACGCAGTATTTT	CASSSQGLEADTQYF	TRBD2	15	TRBV28	TRBJ2-3	-
TGTGCCAGCAGTTTCCCACGGACAGGGAGGAGGATAGCCTACGAGCAGTACTTC	CASSFPRTGRRIAYEQYF	TRBD1	18	TRBV6-6	TRBJ2-7	few
TGTGCCAGCAGCTTAGTTGGCGGGGACTACAATGAGCAGTTCTTC	CASSLVGGDYNEQFF	-	15	TRBV7-3	TRBJ2-1	many
TGTGCCAGCAGCTCCCTAGCGGGAGAGTCGTATTTT	CASSSLAGESYF	TRBD2	12	TRBV11-2	TRBJ2-3	few
TGTGCCAGCAGCTCACTAGCGGGGGGGCAGGGGGATACGCAGTATTTT	CASSSLAGGQGDTQYF	TRBD2	16	TRBV6-5	TRBJ2-3	-
TGCGCCAGCAGCTTAGGGGACAGATACAATGAGCAGTTCTTC	CASSLGDRYNEQFF	TRBD1	14	TRBV5-1	TRBJ2-1	many
TGCGCCAGCAGCTTGGTTGCCCATTACGAGCAGTACTTC	CASSLVAHYEQYF	-	13	TRBV5-1	TRBJ2-7	few
TGTGCCAGTAGTCACGGGGCGGGGACAGGCGGCTACACCTTC	CASSHGAGTGGYTF	TRBD1	14	TRBV19	TRBJ1-2	few
TGTGCCAGTAGGATCCACCAAAGCGGGGGGGTTTACAATGAGCAGTTCTTC	CASRIHQSGGVYNEQFF	TRBD2	17	TRBV19	TRBJ2-1	-
TGTGCCAGCAGGGCCACCGGGACAGGCCCTCAGGATACGCAGTATTTT	CASRATGTGPQDTQYF	TRBD1	16	TRBV11-2	TRBJ2-3	few
TGTGCCAGCAGCTTGGTCACAGGGGGAACCGGGGAGCTGTTTTTT	CASSLVTGGTGELFF	TRBD1	15	TRBV5-4	TRBJ2-2	-
TGTGCCAGCAGCGTAACGTCCTCTAATGAAAAACTGTTTTTT	CASSVTSSNEKLFF	-	14	TRBV11-1	TRBJ1-4	-